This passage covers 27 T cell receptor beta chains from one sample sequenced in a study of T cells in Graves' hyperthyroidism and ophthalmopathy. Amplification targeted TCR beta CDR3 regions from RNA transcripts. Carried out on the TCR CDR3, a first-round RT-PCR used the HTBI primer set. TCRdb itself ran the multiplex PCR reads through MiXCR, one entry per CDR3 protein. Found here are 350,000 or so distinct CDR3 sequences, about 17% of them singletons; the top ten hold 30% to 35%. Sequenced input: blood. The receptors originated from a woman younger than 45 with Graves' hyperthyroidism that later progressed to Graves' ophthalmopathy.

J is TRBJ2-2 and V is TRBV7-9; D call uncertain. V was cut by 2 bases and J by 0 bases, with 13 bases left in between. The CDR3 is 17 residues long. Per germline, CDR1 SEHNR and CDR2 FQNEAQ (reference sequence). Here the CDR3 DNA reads TGTGCCAGCAGCTTATTAGGTTTGGCCGCGAACACCGGGGAGCTGTTTTTT. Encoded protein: CASSLLGLAANTGELFF.

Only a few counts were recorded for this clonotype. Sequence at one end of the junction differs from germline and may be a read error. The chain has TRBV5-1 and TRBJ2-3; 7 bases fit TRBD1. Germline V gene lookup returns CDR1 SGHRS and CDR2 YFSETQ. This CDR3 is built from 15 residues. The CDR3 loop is CAGSLARGSTDTQYF. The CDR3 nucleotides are TGCGCCGGCAGCTTGGCCAGGGGGAGCACAGATACGCAGTATTTT.

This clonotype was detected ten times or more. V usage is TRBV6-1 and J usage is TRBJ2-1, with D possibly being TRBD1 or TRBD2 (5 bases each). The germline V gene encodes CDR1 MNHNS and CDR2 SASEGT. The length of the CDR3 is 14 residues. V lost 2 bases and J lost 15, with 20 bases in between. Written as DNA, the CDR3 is TGTGCCAGCAGTGAACTGGGACCCGTGGACATGGGGTTCTTC. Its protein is CASSELGPVDMGFF.

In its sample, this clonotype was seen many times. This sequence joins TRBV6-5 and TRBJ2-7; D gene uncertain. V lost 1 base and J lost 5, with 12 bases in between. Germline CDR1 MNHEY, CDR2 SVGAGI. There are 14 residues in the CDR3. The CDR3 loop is CASSYLAALNEQYF. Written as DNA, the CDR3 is TGTGCCAGCAGTTACTTGGCAGCCCTTAACGAGCAGTACTTC.

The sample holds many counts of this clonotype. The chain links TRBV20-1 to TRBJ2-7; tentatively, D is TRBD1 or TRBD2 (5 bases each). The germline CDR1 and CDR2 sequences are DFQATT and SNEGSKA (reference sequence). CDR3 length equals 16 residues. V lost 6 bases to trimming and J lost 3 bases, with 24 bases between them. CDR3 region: CSANAVQRGIFYEQYF. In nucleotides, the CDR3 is TGCAGTGCCAACGCCGTACAGAGGGGAATATTCTACGAGCAGTACTTC.

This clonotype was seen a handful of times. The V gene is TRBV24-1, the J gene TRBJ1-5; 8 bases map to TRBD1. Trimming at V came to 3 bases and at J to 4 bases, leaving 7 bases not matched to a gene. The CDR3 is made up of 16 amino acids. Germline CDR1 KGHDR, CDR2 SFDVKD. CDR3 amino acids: CATSDTRQGRNQPQHF. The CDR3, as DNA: TGTGCCACCAGTGATACGAGACAGGGGAGAAATCAGCCCCAGCATTTT.

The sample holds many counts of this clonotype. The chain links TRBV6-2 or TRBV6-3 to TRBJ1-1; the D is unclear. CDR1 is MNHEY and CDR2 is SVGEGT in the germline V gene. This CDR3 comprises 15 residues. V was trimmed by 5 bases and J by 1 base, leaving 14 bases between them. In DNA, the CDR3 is TGTGCCAGCAGTGTCTTCATGGCTCGGAACACTGAAGCTTTCTTT. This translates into CASSVFMARNTEAFF.

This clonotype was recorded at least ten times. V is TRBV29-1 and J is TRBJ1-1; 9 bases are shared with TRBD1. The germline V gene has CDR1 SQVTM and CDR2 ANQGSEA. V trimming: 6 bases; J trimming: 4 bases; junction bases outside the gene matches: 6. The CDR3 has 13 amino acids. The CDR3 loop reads CSVDRTGVTEAFF. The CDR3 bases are TGCAGCGTCGATAGGACAGGGGTCACTGAAGCTTTCTTT. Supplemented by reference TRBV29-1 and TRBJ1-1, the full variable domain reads SAVISQKPSRDICQRGTSLTIQCQVDSQVTMMFWYRQQPGQSLTLIATANQGSEATYESGFVIDKFPISRPNLTFSTLTVSNMSPEDSSIYLCSVDRTGVTEAFFGQGTRLTVV.

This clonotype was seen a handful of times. In DNA, the CDR3 is TGTGCCAGCTCACCATCAGCGCATGAGCAGTTCTTC. This encodes CASSPSAHEQFF. J is TRBJ2-1 and V is TRBV18; the D is unclear. Germline CDR1 and CDR2: KGHSH and LQKENI. V lost 2 bases and J lost 8, with 7 bases in between. This CDR3 has 12 residues. The whole variable domain, filled in from reference TRBV18 and TRBJ2-1, reads NAGVMQNPRHLVRRRGQEARLRCSPMKGHSHVYWYRQLPEEGLKFMVYLQKENIIDESGMPKERFSAEFPKEGPSILRIQQVVRGDSAAYFCASSPSAHEQFFGPGTRLTVL.

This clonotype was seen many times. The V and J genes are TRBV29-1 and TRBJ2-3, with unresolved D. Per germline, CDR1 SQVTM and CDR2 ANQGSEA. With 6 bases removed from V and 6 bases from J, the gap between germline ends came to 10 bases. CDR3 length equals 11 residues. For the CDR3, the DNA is TGCAGCGTCCCCAAAGAGGATACGCAGTATTTT. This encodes CSVPKEDTQYF.

CDR3 coding DNA: TGTGCCAGCAGCCCCCGGCGCAGCTCTAACTCCAATGAGCAGTTCTTC. Residues: CASSPRRSSNSNEQFF. The V gene is TRBV7-2, the J gene TRBJ2-1; D not certain. The germline V and J ends were trimmed by 5 bases and 6 bases, with 20 bases remaining between them. Germline V CDR1 and CDR2: SGHTA, FQGNSA. The CDR3 has 16 residues.

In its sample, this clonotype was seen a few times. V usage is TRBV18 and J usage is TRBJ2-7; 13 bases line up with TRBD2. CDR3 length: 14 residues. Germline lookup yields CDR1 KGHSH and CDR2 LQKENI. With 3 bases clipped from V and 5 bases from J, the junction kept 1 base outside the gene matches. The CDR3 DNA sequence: TGTGCCAGCTCACCGGGACTAGCGGGGAACGAGCAGTACTTC. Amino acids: CASSPGLAGNEQYF. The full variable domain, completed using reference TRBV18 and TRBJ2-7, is NAGVMQNPRHLVRRRGQEARLRCSPMKGHSHVYWYRQLPEEGLKFMVYLQKENIIDESGMPKERFSAEFPKEGPSILRIQQVVRGDSAAYFCASSPGLAGNEQYFGPGTRLTVT.

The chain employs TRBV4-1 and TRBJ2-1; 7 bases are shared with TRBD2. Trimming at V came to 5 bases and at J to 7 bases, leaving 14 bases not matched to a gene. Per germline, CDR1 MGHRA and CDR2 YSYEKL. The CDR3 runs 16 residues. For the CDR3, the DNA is TGCGCCAGCAGCTTTCAACCCGGGACTAAGGGTAATGAGCAGTTCTTC. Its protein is CASSFQPGTKGNEQFF.

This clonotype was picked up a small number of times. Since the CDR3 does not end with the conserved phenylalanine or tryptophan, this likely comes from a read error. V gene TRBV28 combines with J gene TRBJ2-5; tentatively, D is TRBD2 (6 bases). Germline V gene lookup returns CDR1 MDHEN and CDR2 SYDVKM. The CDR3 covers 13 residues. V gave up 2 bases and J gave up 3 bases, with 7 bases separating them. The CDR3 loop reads CASSLGGKETQYL. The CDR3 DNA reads TGTGCCAGCAGTTTAGGGGGGAAAGAGACCCAGTACCTC.

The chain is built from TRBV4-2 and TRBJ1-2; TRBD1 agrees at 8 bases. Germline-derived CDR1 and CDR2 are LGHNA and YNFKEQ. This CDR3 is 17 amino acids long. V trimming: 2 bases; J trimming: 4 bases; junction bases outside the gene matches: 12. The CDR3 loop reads CASSQKPGTGGFYGYTF. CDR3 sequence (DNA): TGTGCCAGCAGCCAAAAGCCTGGGACAGGAGGCTTCTATGGCTACACCTTC.

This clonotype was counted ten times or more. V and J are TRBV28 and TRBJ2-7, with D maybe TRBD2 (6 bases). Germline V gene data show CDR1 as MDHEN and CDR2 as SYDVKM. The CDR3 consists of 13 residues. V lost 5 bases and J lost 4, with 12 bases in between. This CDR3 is CASSRREAYEQYF. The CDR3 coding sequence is TGTGCCAGCAGTCGGCGGGAAGCGTACGAGCAGTACTTC.

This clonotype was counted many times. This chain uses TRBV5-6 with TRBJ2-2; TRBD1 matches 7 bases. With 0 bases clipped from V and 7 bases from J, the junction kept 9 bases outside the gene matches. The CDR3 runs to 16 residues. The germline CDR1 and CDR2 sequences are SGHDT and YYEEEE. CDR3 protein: CASSLGHRGFGGELFF. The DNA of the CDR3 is TGTGCCAGCAGCTTGGGTCACAGGGGCTTTGGCGGGGAGCTGTTTTTT.

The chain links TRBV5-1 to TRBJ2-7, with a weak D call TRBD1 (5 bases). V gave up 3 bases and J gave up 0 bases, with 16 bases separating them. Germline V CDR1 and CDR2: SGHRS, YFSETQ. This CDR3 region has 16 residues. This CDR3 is CASSWRRGDLSYEQYF. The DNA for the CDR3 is TGCGCCAGCAGCTGGCGTAGGGGCGACCTCTCCTACGAGCAGTACTTC.

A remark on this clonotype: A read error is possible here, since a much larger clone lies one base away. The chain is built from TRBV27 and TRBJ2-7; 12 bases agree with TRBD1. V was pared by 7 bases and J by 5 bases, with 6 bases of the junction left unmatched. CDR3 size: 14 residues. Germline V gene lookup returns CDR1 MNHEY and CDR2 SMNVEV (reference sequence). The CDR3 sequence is CASKYGTGGHEQYF. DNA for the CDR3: TGTGCCAGCAAATACGGGACAGGGGGCCACGAGCAGTACTTC.

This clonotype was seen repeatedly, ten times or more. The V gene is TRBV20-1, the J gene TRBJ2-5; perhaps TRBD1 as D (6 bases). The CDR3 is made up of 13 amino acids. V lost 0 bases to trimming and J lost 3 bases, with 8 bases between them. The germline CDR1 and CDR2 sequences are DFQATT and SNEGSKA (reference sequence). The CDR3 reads CSARDPGEETQYF. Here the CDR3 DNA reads TGCAGTGCTAGAGACCCAGGGGAAGAGACCCAGTACTTC.

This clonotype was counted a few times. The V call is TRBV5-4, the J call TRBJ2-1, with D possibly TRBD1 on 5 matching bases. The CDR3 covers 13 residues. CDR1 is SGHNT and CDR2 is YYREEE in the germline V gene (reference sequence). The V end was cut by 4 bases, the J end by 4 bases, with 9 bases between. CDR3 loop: CASSQDKYNEQFF. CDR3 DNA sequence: TGTGCCAGCAGCCAGGACAAATACAATGAGCAGTTCTTC.

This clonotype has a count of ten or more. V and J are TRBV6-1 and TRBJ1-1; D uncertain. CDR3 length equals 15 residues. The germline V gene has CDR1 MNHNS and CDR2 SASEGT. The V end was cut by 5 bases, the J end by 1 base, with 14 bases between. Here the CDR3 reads CASSYSGFSNTEAFF. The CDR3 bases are TGTGCCAGCAGTTATAGCGGATTCTCGAACACTGAAGCTTTCTTT.

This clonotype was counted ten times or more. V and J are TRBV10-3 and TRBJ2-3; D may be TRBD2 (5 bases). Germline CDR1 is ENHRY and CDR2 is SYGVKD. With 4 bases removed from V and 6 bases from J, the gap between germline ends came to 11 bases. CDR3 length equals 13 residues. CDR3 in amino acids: CAISVGLLDTQYF. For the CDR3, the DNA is TGTGCCATCAGTGTAGGACTCCTGGATACGCAGTATTTT.

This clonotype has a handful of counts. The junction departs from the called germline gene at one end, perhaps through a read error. The CDR3 DNA sequence: TGTGCCAACAGTTACTCGACGTCTGATGAAAAACTGTTTTTT. Translating gives CANSYSTSDEKLFF. This rearrangement joins TRBV6-5 to TRBJ1-4; D unresolved. The CDR3 loop spans 14 amino acids. The germline V gene has CDR1 MNHEY and CDR2 SVGAGI.

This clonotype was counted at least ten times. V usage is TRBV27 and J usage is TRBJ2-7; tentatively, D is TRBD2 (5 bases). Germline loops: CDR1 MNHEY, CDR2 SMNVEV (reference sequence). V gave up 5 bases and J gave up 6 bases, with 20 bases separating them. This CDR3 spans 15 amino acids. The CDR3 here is CASSPGSPTVAEQYF. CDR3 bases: TGTGCCAGCAGTCCGGGGAGTCCAACGGTCGCCGAGCAGTACTTC.

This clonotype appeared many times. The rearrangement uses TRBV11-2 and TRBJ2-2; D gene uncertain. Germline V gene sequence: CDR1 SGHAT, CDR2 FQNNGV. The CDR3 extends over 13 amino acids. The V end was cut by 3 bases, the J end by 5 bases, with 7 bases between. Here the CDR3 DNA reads TGTGCCAGCAGCTTTAGGTTTACCGGGGAGCTGTTTTTT. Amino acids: CASSFRFTGELFF.

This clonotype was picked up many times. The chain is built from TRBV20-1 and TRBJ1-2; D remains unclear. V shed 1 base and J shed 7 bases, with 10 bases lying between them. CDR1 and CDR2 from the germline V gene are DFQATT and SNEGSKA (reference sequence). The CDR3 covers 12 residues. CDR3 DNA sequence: TGCAGTGCTAGAGGGGATACCTCTGGCTACACCTTC. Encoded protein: CSARGDTSGYTF.